The T cell receptor beta chain described here comes from a study of brain T cells in children with intractable seizures. Documented time point: blood from clinic visit 5 months post-surgery; TSC patient then seizure free. Sequencing was limited to surgery cases with top T cell transcript signatures in brain tissue. Profiling relied on immunoSEQ multiplex PCR, and the TCRdb table lists in-frame clones only, not all of them. The sample has 300,000 to 400,000 clones, approximately 93% seen once; the top ten hold 5% to 7%. Remarks on this clone: The same CDR3 arises from other DNA sequences in this sample as well.

The CDR3 spans 13 residues. Trimming cost V 2 bases and J 1 base, with 5 bases left between them. V and J are TRBV12-3 or TRBV12-4 and TRBJ1-1; D uncertain. This clonotype was obtained from a boy younger than two with tuberous sclerosis and intractable seizures. The sequencing here drew on peripheral blood, taken around 5 months after surgery. Here the CDR3 DNA reads TGTGCCAGCAGTTTAAGTGAGAACACTGAAGCTTTCTTT. Translation: CASSLSENTEAFF.